This T cell receptor (beta chain) is from a study of blood T cell repertoires in COVID-19. Study details: Material from acute and convalescent COVID-19 was sourced from the United States, Italy and Spain. T cells, B-cell-depleted T cells, or PBMCs supplied cDNA or gDNA.

The CDR3 has 15 amino acids. V lost 7 bases, J lost 4 bases, and 7 bases stayed unmatched. Germline CDR1 is SGHRS and CDR2 is YFSETQ. Original processing methods: Counts of nucleated cells, estimated from reference gene primer amplification, were obtained. Clones were sequenced by immunoSEQ multiplex PCR, and TCRdb holds only the in-frame ones, with some missing. The DNA gave D and trimming, while V, J and clone size come from that table. The table has some 160,000 clones, approximately 87% seen once. The Seattle patients joined while their infection was active and were tracked longitudinally afterward.

The rearrangement uses TRBV5-1 and TRBJ2-3, with TRBD2 identical over 12 bases. Sample: peripheral blood. The receptor's source is a woman between 65 and 79 years old with COVID-19, enrolled during active disease. The CDR3 loop is CASCLAGGPADTQYF. The CDR3 nucleotides read TGCGCCAGCTGCCTAGCGGGGGGGCCCGCAGATACGCAGTATTTT.